The T cell receptor gamma chain under discussion was sequenced for a study of gamma-delta T cells after stem cell transplantation (dated by TCRdb to between 2015 and 2016). This clone was observed a handful of times. Its antigen has not been determined. This likely reflects a read error, since a far larger clone is one base away. Other nucleotide sequences in the sample specify the same CDR3. The library was prepared using RT-PCR. The sample was run on an Illumina MiSeq. Via CATT, TCRdb reprocessed the public reads, and rows with identical DNA were then joined. The sample table holds 400 or so gamma-chain clones, of which roughly 2.5% were seen once. Of the sample, roughly 50% falls within the top ten clones. From cysteine to phenylalanine, the CDR3 is 13 amino acids long. Only the CDR3 DNA stays, 39 bases, in frame from base 1. The germline V gene (reference sequence) supplies CDR1 GITISATS and CDR2 ISYDGTV. Ends trimmed: V by 4 bases, J by 1 base; bases unmatched to a gene: 4.

The chain uses TRGV9 and TRGJ1 or TRGJ2. Sequenced sample: gamma-delta T cells. This receptor was identified in a human donor. It is not recorded whose cells these are; they may come from a transplant donor. The DNA is TGTGCCTTGTGGGAAGGCAATTATTATAAGAAACTCTTT. It codes for CALWEGNYYKKLF.